This note documents a single T cell receptor beta chain sequence. What it binds is unknown. The data were obtained in a study of T cell responses to AZD1222 COVID-19 vaccine. Notes on the study in general: When two AZD1222 doses had been given, Spike-specific TCR breadth and depth rose.

There are 15 residues in the CDR3. CDR1 is SGHRS, CDR2 YFSETQ, per germline. V was trimmed by 4 bases and J by 0 bases, leaving 11 bases between them. TCRdb's table, derived via immunoSEQ multiplex PCR, lists solely in-frame clones and lacks some. Of under 200,000 clones listed, approximately 90% are singletons. Sequenced material: peripheral blood, taken on day 0 of MenACWY control vaccination. This chain uses TRBV5-1 with TRBJ1-3; D is unclear. The clonotype originates from an adult in good health. The CDR3 protein is CASSMDGSSGNTIYF. CDR3 in DNA: TGCGCCAGCAGCATGGACGGGAGCTCTGGAAACACCATATATTTT. Full variable domain (rest looked up from reference TRBV5-1 and TRBJ1-3): KAGVTQTPRYLIKTRGQQVTLSCSPISGHRSVSWYQQTPGQGLQFLFEYFSETQRNKGNFPGRFSGRQFSNSRSEMNVSTLELGDSALYLCASSMDGSSGNTIYFGEGSWLTVV.